These 17 T cell receptor beta chains were sequenced from one sample in a study of T cells in Graves' hyperthyroidism and ophthalmopathy. There were TCR beta CDR3 regions amplified from RNA transcripts. TCR CDR3 regions were first amplified by RT-PCR with HTBI primers. TCRdb processed the multiplex PCR reads anew with MiXCR; each CDR3 protein has one entry. The sample holds about 540,000 distinct CDR3 sequences, roughly 50% seen once. Sample: peripheral blood or thyroid tissue (not recorded which). All receptors come from a woman aged 18-29 years with Graves' hyperthyroidism.

This clonotype was seen only a few times. V and J are TRBV10-3 and TRBJ2-1, with 10 nucleotides matching TRBD2. The CDR3 has 14 amino acids. Per the germline V gene, CDR1 is ENHRY and CDR2 is SYGVKD. V trimming: 7 bases; J trimming: 6 bases; junction bases outside the gene matches: 6. CDR3 sequence reads: CAITRTSGSNEQFF. CDR3 DNA: TGTGCCATCACCCGGACTAGCGGTTCCAATGAGCAGTTCTTC.

This chain links TRBV20-1 with TRBJ2-3, with D unclear. The CDR3 covers 15 residues. Trimming left V 0 bases short and J 0 bases short, with 10 bases between. Germline lookup yields CDR1 DFQATT and CDR2 SNEGSKA (reference sequence). The CDR3 region is CSARDRSTSTDTQYF. The CDR3 DNA reads as TGCAGTGCTAGAGACAGGTCCACTAGCACAGATACGCAGTATTTT.

With respect to this clonotype: Given a much more abundant clone one base away, this may be a read error. The V call is TRBV7-9, the J call TRBJ2-5; D gene ambiguous. The germline V gene has CDR1 SEHNR and CDR2 FQNEAQ (reference sequence). V lost 6 bases to trimming and J lost 5 bases, with 13 bases between them. The CDR3 has 13 amino acids. The CDR3 bases are TGTGCCAGCAGAGGCCCCGTCGGGGAGACCCAGTACTTC. This gives the protein CASRGPVGETQYF. Combining the CDR3 with reference TRBV7-9 and TRBJ2-5 gives the whole variable domain DTGVSQNPRHKITKRGQNVTFRCDPISEHNRLYWYRQTLGQGPEFLTYFQNEAQLEKSRLLSDRFSAERPKGSFSTLEIQRTEQGDSAMYLCASRGPVGETQYFGPGTRLLVL.

This clonotype was seen only a few times. The V gene is TRBV29-1, the J gene TRBJ2-7; 8 nucleotides line up with TRBD2. CDR1 and CDR2 from the germline V gene are SQVTM and ANQGSEA. The ends lost 2 bases at V and 3 bases at J; junction bases unmatched: 0. The CDR3 runs to 12 residues. CDR3 residues: CSVESGSYEQYF. Written as DNA, the CDR3 is TGCAGCGTTGAAAGCGGGAGCTACGAGCAGTACTTC.

Concerning this clonotype itself: The conserved phenylalanine or tryptophan is not found at the CDR3 terminus, so this likely reflects a read error. It is unclear where the CDR3 begins or ends on the DNA, so no DNA is shown, and the CDR3 is as TCRdb lists it. The chain joins TRBV15 to TRBJ1-5; the table gives TRBD1 as D, unverified against the DNA. Per germline, CDR1 LNHNV and CDR2 YYDKDF (reference sequence). The CDR3 spans 8 amino acids, including both terminal residues. This chain's CDR3 is CATGEGRV.

This clonotype has ten or more counts. This chain joins TRBV30 and TRBJ1-1, with D perhaps TRBD1 (5 bases). CDR3 size: 12 residues. With 0 bases removed from V and 4 bases from J, the gap between germline ends came to 6 bases. The germline V gene has CDR1 GTSNPN and CDR2 SVGIG (reference sequence). The CDR3 bases are TGTGCCTGGAGTGTCGGGGGCACTGAAGCTTTCTTT. Translated, it gives CAWSVGGTEAFF.

This chain links TRBV5-1 with TRBJ1-1, with 12 bases identical to TRBD1. CDR1 and CDR2 (germline): SGHRS, YFSETQ. The CDR3 length is 14 residues. V trimming: 4 bases; J trimming: 10 bases; junction bases outside the gene matches: 8. CDR3 DNA: TGCGCCAGCAGCCTTTGGGGACAGGGGGCCGCAGCTTTCTTT. Protein: CASSLWGQGAAAFF. Supplemented by reference TRBV5-1 and TRBJ1-1, the full variable domain reads KAGVTQTPRYLIKTRGQQVTLSCSPISGHRSVSWYQQTPGQGLQFLFEYFSETQRNKGNFPGRFSGRQFSNSRSEMNVSTLELGDSALYLCASSLWGQGAAAFFGQGTRLTVV.

This clonotype was found a few times. The rearrangement links TRBV4-3 to TRBJ2-2; D gene ambiguous. V lost 0 bases and J 0 bases, leaving 17 bases between the germline ends. The CDR3 spans 19 residues. The V gene's germline CDR1 is LGHNA and CDR2 YSLEER. DNA of the CDR3: TGCGCCAGCAGCCAAGATTGGTCACAGACCAGCGCGAACACCGGGGAGCTGTTTTTT. Protein: CASSQDWSQTSANTGELFF.

V is TRBV5-4 and J is TRBJ2-5, with D perhaps TRBD1 (5 bases). Trimming took 4 bases from V and 2 from J, leaving 12 bases between them. Germline CDR1 and CDR2: SGHNT and YYREEE (reference sequence). The CDR3 is made up of 14 amino acids. CDR3 coding DNA: TGTGCCAGCAGCCCCGACAGTGATCAAGAGACCCAGTACTTC. Its translation: CASSPDSDQETQYF.

The rearrangement links TRBV12-3 or TRBV12-4 to TRBJ1-5, with 8 bases identical to TRBD1. The CDR3 covers 11 residues. Trimming cost V 11 bases and J 13 bases; bases outside gene matches: 10. The CDR3 coding sequence is TGTGCCCCCCAGACGACAGGGGCACAGCATTTT. It codes for CAPQTTGAQHF.

This clonotype appeared many times. V usage is TRBV6-1 and J usage is TRBJ2-2; TRBD1 is a possible D gene (5 bases). Germline CDR1 MNHNS, CDR2 SASEGT. Trimming removed 2 bases from V and 5 bases from J, with 15 bases in between. The CDR3 length is 16 residues. CDR3 in amino acids: CASSESLGLVTGELFF. CDR3 nucleotides: TGTGCCAGCAGTGAATCTTTGGGGCTGGTTACCGGGGAGCTGTTTTTT.

On this clonotype itself: A read error may be the cause here, since a much bigger clone is one base away. V gene TRBV6-1 combines with J gene TRBJ2-3; TRBD1 agrees at 9 bases. The germline CDR1 and CDR2 sequences are MNHNS and SASEGT. The CDR3 extends over 12 amino acids. As DNA, the CDR3 is TGTGCCGGCAGGATGGGACAGGGAAACCCGTATTTT. It specifies CAGRMGQGNPYF.

This clonotype came up many times. The rearrangement links TRBV4-3 to TRBJ2-2; D not resolved. V gave up 3 bases and J gave up 7 bases, with 6 bases separating them. The V gene's germline CDR1 is LGHNA and CDR2 YSLEER. The CDR3 consists of 12 residues. CDR3 sequence reads: CASSQSIGELFF. The CDR3 nucleotides are TGCGCCAGCAGCCAGTCTATCGGGGAGCTGTTTTTT.

This clonotype was seen many times. The chain couples TRBV9 to TRBJ1-3; D uncertain. Germline V gene lookup returns CDR1 SGDLS and CDR2 YYNGEE. V was cut by 4 bases and J by 0 bases, with 17 bases left in between. The CDR3 loop spans 17 amino acids. CDR3 nucleotides: TGTGCCAGCAGCTCCCGTGGTGCAGGTCGCTCTGGAAACACCATATATTTT. Translation gives CASSSRGAGRSGNTIYF.

This clonotype was seen more than once but under ten times. The J gene is TRBJ2-5, the V gene TRBV15; D gene uncertain. This CDR3 has 14 residues. Trimming left V 1 base short and J 3 bases short, with 9 bases between. Germline CDR1 reads LNHNV; CDR2 reads YYDKDF (reference sequence). CDR3 protein: CATSRGFEKETQYF. The CDR3 DNA follows: TGTGCCACCAGCAGAGGGTTCGAGAAAGAGACCCAGTACTTC. Using reference TRBV15 and TRBJ2-5 for the parts outside the CDR3, the full variable domain is DAMVIQNPRYQVTQFGKPVTLSCSQTLNHNVMYWYQQKSSQAPKLLFHYYDKDFNNEADTPDNFQSRRPNTSFCFLDIRSPGLGDTAMYLCATSRGFEKETQYFGPGTRLLVL.

The chain links TRBV20-1 to TRBJ1-4; D is perhaps TRBD1 (5 bases). The CDR3 has 17 residues. The germline gives CDR1 DFQATT, CDR2 SNEGSKA (reference sequence). V gave up 4 bases and J gave up 7 bases, with 25 bases separating them. The CDR3 is CSAKTSVPGMGGEKLFF. The DNA for the CDR3 is TGCAGTGCTAAAACTAGCGTCCCCGGGATGGGGGGTGAAAAACTGTTTTTT.

This clonotype has more than one count but fewer than ten. The rearrangement joins TRBV12-3 or TRBV12-4 to TRBJ2-7; 7 nucleotides align to TRBD2. The length of the CDR3 is 15 residues. The ends lost 6 bases at V and 2 bases at J; junction bases unmatched: 10. In DNA form, the CDR3 reads TGTGCCAGCAGCCGGGGGGATCCGGGAGCCTACGAGCAGTACTTC. This translates into CASSRGDPGAYEQYF.